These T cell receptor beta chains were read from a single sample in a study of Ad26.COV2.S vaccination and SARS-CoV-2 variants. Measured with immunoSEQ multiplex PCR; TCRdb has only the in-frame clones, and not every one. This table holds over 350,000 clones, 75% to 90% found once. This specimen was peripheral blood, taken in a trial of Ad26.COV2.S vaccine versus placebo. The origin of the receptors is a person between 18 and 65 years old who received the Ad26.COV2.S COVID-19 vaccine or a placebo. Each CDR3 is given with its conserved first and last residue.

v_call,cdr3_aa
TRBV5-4,CASSLGRDLEQFF
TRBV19,CASSRLREAAFF
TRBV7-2,CASSPTGPLRSNQPQHF
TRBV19,CASSSTASGELFF
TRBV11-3,CASSLGQFNEQFF
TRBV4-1,CASSQTTTQPQHF
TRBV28,CASSLVLAGTYNEQFF
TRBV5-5,CASSLGNPQETQYF
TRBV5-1,CASSSGPGTGFTEAFF
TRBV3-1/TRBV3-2,CASSQDRARKTQYF
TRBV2,CASRGRTTNEKLFF
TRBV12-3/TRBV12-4,CASSPGGSYEQYF
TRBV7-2,CASSFGGLGEKLFF
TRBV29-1,CSVELSRVTGELFF
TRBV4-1,CASSQGMPFSYNSPLHF
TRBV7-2,CASSFGTSGQETQYF
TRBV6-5,CASSYSGGGNNSPLHF
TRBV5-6,CASSLLRDTQYF
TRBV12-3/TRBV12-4,CASRITGQETQYF
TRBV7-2,CASSLWLSPSWPQHF
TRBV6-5,CASGQAPGKLFF
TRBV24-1,CATSESNSETQYF
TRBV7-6,CASSLEAVYEQYF
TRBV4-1,CASSSYSSGNEQFF
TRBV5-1,CASSVQETQYF
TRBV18,CASSPTGIGGYTF
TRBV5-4,CASSRNRDTRKETQYF
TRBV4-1,CASSQVTLAGGRRTGELFF
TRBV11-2,CASSLVGGSYNEQFF
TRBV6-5,CASSSRTAGASAFF
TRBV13,CASTHRTSGTDTQYF
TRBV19,CASSIEHGSYGYTF
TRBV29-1,CSVWGPGGGTEAFF
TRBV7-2,CASRDRDRGFYTEAFF
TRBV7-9,CASSLEQGDEQFF
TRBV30,CAWSVGTGYGYTF
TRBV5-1,CASSTDSSYEQYF
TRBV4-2,CASSQALSGTDTQYF
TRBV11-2,CASSLHSPGTGNEQYF
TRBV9,CASSERGDLNTDTQYF
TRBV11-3,CASSLQSTDTQYF
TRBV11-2,CASRIPGQGSRIYNSPLHF
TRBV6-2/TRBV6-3,CASSSQVPYGYTF
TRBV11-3,CASSSRLGGPGELFF
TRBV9,CASSASKNTEAFF
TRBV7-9,CASSIYRTEAFF
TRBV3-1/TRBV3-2,CASSQGTGSGQPQHF
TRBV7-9,CASSSFLYREQYF
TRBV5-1,CASRWQQNTEAFF
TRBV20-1,CSASLPRGAQYF
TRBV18,CASSLGGGNTEAFF